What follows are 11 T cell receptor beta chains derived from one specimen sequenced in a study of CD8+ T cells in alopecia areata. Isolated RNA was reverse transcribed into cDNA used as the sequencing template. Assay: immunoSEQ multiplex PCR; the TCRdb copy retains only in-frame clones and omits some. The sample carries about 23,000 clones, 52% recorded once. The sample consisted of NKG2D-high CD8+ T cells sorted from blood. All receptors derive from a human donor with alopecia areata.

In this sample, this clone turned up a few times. The CDR3 sequence: CASSSDGTVNEQYF. The CDR3 bases are TGTGCCAGCAGCTCCGACGGGACAGTAAACGAGCAGTACTTC. This sequence joins TRBV7-3 and TRBJ2-7; 7 nucleotides match TRBD1. The ends lost 4 bases at V and 5 bases at J; junction bases unmatched: 8. The germline V gene encodes CDR1 SGHTA and CDR2 FQGTGA. This CDR3 is 14 amino acids long.

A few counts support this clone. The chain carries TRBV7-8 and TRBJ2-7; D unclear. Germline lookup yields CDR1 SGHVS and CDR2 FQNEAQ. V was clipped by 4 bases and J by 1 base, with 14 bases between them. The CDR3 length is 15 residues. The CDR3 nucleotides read TGTGCCAGCAGCTCCCTAGAAACTATATCCTACGAGCAGTACTTC. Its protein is CASSSLETISYEQYF.

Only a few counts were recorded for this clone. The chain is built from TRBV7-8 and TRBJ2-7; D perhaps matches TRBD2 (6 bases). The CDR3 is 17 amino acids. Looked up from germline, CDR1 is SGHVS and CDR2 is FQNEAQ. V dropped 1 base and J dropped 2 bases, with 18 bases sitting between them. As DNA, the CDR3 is TGTGCCAGCAGCTTAGGCCCTCTGGAGGGGATGGCCTACGAGCAGTACTTC. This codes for CASSLGPLEGMAYEQYF.

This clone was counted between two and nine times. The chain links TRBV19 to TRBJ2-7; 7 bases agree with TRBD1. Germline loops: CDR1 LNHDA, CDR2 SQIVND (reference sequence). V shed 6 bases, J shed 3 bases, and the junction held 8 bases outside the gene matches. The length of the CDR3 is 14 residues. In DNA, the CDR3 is TGTGCCAGTAGCCAAACCGGGACAGTCTACGAGCAGTACTTC. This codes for CASSQTGTVYEQYF. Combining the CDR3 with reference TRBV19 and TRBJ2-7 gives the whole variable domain DGGITQSPKYLFRKEGQNVTLSCEQNLNHDAMYWYRQDPGQGLRLIYYSQIVNDFQKGDIAEGYSVSREKKESFPLTVTSAQKNPTAFYLCASSQTGTVYEQYFGPGTRLTVT.

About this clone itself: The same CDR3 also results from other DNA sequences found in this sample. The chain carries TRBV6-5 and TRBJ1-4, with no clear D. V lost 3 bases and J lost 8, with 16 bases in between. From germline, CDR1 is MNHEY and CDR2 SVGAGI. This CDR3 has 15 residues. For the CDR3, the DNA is TGTGCCAGCAGTTATTCAGACTCACCTCGAGAAAAACTGTTTTTT. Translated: CASSYSDSPREKLFF.

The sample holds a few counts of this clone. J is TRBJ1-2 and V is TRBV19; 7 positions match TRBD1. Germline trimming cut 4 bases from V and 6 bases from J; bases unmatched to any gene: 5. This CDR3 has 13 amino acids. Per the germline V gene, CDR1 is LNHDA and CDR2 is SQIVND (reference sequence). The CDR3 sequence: CASSTFGTDGYTF. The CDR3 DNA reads TGTGCCAGTAGTACTTTCGGGACAGATGGCTACACCTTC.

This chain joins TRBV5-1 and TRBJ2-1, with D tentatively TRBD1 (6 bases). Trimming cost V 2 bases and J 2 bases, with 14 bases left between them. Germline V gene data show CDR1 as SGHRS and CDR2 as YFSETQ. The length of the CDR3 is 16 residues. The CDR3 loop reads CASSFWGPYPYNEQFF. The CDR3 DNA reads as TGCGCCAGCAGCTTCTGGGGGCCTTATCCCTACAATGAGCAGTTCTTC.

The CDR3 DNA reads as TGTGCCAGCAGCCCGGTGGAGACCCAGTACTTC. Translation gives CASSPVETQYF. The chain uses TRBV7-9 and TRBJ2-5; D gene ambiguous. Trimming stripped 5 bases from V and 5 bases from J, with 6 bases between. Per the germline V gene, CDR1 is SEHNR and CDR2 is FQNEAQ (reference sequence). This CDR3 is built from 11 residues.

CDR3 sequence reads: CASSPADRGVQETQYF. In DNA, the CDR3 is TGTGCCAGCAGCCCAGCGGACAGGGGGGTCCAAGAGACCCAGTACTTC. The rearrangement joins TRBV11-3 to TRBJ2-5; 10 positions match TRBD1. V gave up 5 bases and J gave up 1 base; unmatched junction bases: 7. Germline CDR1 and CDR2: SGHNT and YENEEA. The length of the CDR3 is 16 residues. The whole variable domain, filled in from reference TRBV11-3 and TRBJ2-5, reads EAGVVQSPRYKIIEKKQPVAFWCNPISGHNTLYWYLQNLGQGPELLIRYENEEAVDDSQLPKDRFSAERLKGVDSTLKIQPAELGDSAVYLCASSPADRGVQETQYFGPGTRLLVL.

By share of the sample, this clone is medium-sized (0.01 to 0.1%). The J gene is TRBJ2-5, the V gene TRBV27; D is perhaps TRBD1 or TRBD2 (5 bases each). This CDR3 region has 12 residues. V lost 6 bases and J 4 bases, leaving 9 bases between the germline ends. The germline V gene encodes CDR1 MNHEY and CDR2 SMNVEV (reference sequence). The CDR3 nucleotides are TGTGCCAGCAGAACGGGGCTAGAGACCCAGTACTTC. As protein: CASRTGLETQYF.

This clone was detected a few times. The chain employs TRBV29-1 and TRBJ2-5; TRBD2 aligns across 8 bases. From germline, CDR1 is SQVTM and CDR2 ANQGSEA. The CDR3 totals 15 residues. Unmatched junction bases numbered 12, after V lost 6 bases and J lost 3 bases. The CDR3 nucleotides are TGCAGCGTCCTTACCTTAGCGGGAACGAAAGAGACCCAGTACTTC. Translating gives CSVLTLAGTKETQYF.